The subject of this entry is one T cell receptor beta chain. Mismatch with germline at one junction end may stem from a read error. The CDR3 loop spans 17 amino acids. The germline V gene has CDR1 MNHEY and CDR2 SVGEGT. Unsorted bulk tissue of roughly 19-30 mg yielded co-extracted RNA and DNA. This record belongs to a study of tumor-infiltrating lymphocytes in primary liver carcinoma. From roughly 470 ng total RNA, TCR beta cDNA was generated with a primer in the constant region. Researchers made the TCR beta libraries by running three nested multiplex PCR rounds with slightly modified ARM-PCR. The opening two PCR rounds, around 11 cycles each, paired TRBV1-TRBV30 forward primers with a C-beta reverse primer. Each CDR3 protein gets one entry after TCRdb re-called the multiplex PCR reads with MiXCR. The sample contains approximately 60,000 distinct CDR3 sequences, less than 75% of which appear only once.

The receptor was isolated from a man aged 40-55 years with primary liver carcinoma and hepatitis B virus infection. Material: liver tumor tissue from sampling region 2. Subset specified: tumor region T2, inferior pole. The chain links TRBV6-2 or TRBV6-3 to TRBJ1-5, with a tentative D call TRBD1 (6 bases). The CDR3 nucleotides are TGTGCCAGCACACCTACAGAGGGGGTGTATAGCAATCAGACCCAGCATTTT. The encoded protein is CASTPTEGVYSNQTQHF.